Here is one T cell receptor (beta chain) with its context. The germline V gene encodes CDR1 SEHNR and CDR2 FQNEAQ (reference sequence). Trimming pared 5 bases from V and 2 bases from J, leaving 16 bases between. The CDR3 runs to 15 residues. This sample was taken from a study of blood T cell repertoires in COVID-19. Measured with immunoSEQ multiplex PCR; TCRdb has only the in-frame clones, and not every one. The sample has about 130,000 clones, roughly four fifths seen once. The V call is TRBV7-9, the J call TRBJ2-7; TRBD2 is a possible D gene (6 bases). The receptor comes from a man between 40 and 49 years old with acute COVID-19. Sequenced sample: PBMCs or T cells enriched from blood (not recorded which). The DNA for the CDR3 is TGTGCCAGCAGCCCGATTGGGGGGACCACCTACGAGCAGTACTTC. Amino acids: CASSPIGGTTYEQYF.